This T cell receptor (beta chain) was retrieved from a study of blood T cell repertoires in COVID-19. In the original processing: Reference gene primer amplification in the assay estimated nucleated cell counts. Assay used: immunoSEQ multiplex PCR; TCRdb lists only in-frame clones, some missing. D and trimming were read from the DNA, whereas the V and J calls and clone size are those reported in that table. This table has about 190,000 clones, roughly four fifths appearing once. The CDR3 spans 14 residues. Between the trimmed V and J ends, which lost 5 bases and 2 bases, there was a span of 11 bases. Germline lookup yields CDR1 MDHEN and CDR2 SYDVKM.

This chain links TRBV28 with TRBJ2-3; tentatively, D is TRBD2 (6 bases). Sequencing was carried out using peripheral blood. This TCR was recovered from a woman in her thirties or forties with acute or convalescent COVID-19. CDR3 protein: CASSPRRATDTQYF. As DNA, the CDR3 is TGTGCCAGCAGTCCCCGGAGGGCCACAGATACGCAGTATTTT. Full variable domain (outside the CDR3, taken from reference TRBV28 and TRBJ2-3): DVKVTQSSRYLVKRTGEKVFLECVQDMDHENMFWYRQDPGLGLRLIYFSYDVKMKEKGDIPEGYSVSREKKERFSLILESASTNQTSMYLCASSPRRATDTQYFGPGTRLTVL.